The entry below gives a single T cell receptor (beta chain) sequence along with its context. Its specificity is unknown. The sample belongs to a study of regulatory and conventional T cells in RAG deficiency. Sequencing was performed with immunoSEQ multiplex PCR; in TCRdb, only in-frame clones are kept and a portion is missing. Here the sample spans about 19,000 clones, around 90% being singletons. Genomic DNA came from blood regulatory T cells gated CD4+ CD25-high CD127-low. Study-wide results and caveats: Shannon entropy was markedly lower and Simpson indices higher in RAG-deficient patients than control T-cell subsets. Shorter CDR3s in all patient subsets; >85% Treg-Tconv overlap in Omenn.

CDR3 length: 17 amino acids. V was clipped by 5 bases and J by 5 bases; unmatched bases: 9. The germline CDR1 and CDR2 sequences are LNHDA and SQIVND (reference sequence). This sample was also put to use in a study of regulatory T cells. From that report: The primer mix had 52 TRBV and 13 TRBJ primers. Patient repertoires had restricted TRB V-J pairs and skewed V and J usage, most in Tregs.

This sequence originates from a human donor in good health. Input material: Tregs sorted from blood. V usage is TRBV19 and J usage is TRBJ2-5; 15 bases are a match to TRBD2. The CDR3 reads CASSVRTSGRAGETQYF. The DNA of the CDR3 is TGTGCCAGTAGTGTAAGGACTAGCGGGAGGGCCGGGGAGACCCAGTACTTC. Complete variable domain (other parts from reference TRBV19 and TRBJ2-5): DGGITQSPKYLFRKEGQNVTLSCEQNLNHDAMYWYRQDPGQGLRLIYYSQIVNDFQKGDIAEGYSVSREKKESFPLTVTSAQKNPTAFYLCASSVRTSGRAGETQYFGPGTRLLVL.